The next 17 T cell receptor beta chains were all read from a single sample in a study of T-cell memory formation after mild COVID-19. One entry per CDR3 protein, called by TCRdb with MiXCR from the 5' RACE reads. Among under 300,000 distinct CDR3 sequences listed, roughly 15% were seen once. Sequences were obtained from PBMCs or a T cell subset sorted from them (not recorded which). The receptor set was obtained from a man aged 18-30 years who had mild COVID-19 (a few samples of this study predate the infection). Cell type and time point are not known.

This clonotype was found a few times. The chain carries TRBV7-2 and TRBJ1-4; 8 nucleotides agree with TRBD1. CDR3 length equals 18 residues. Germline assignment: CDR1 SGHTA and CDR2 FQGNSA. The J segment lost 4 bases and the V segment lost 4 bases, leaving 14 bases of the junction unmatched. The CDR3: CASSSLSSRGLFNEKLFF. The CDR3 coding sequence is TGTGCCAGCAGCTCGCTTTCCTCCAGGGGGCTTTTTAATGAAAAACTGTTTTTT. Complete variable domain (other parts from reference TRBV7-2 and TRBJ1-4): GAGVSQSPSNKVTEKGKDVELRCDPISGHTALYWYRQSLGQGLEFLIYFQGNSAPDKSGLPSDRFSAERTGGSVSTLTIQRTQQEDSAVYLCASSSLSSRGLFNEKLFFGSGTQLSVL.

This clonotype was counted a few times. The V gene is TRBV7-3, the J gene TRBJ2-3; D perhaps matches TRBD2 (7 bases). Germline lookup yields CDR1 SGHTA and CDR2 FQGTGA. V lost 1 base and J lost 3, with 14 bases in between. The CDR3 consists of 16 residues. CDR3 protein: CASSLNGGPLTDTQYF. For the CDR3, the DNA is TGTGCCAGCAGCTTAAACGGGGGGCCATTGACAGATACGCAGTATTTT.

This clonotype occurred a few times. The chain is built from TRBV6-1 and TRBJ2-7, with D possibly TRBD1 on 5 matching bases. With 5 bases removed from V and 2 bases from J, the gap between germline ends came to 10 bases. The CDR3 is made up of 13 amino acids. Germline assignment: CDR1 MNHNS and CDR2 SASEGT. CDR3 in DNA: TGTGCCAGCAGTTCGCAGGGCGCCTACGAGCAGTACGTC. Translated, it gives CASSSQGAYEQYV.

The chain recombines TRBV7-2 with TRBJ1-5; 8 bases are shared with TRBD1. The CDR3 spans 14 residues. The germline V gene has CDR1 SGHTA and CDR2 FQGNSA. The V segment lost 8 bases and the J segment 5 bases; nucleotides outside the gene matches: 8. CDR3 nucleotides: TGTGCCAGCGGGCCGGGACAGGAATATCAGCCCCAGCATTTT. Translation gives CASGPGQEYQPQHF. Full variable domain (outside the CDR3, taken from reference TRBV7-2 and TRBJ1-5): GAGVSQSPSNKVTEKGKDVELRCDPISGHTALYWYRQSLGQGLEFLIYFQGNSAPDKSGLPSDRFSAERTGGSVSTLTIQRTQQEDSAVYLCASGPGQEYQPQHFGDGTRLSIL.

This clonotype appeared a few times. The chain combines TRBV6-5 with TRBJ1-2; tentatively, D is TRBD1 (6 bases). CDR1 MNHEY and CDR2 SVGAGI come from the germline V gene. The ends were cut back, 7 bases at V and 2 bases at J, with 17 bases in the middle. This CDR3 has 15 amino acids. The CDR3, as DNA: TGTGCCAGCACAAAGGGGGGTTTGGGGAACTATGGCTACACCTTC. It is translated as CASTKGGLGNYGYTF.

This clonotype came up a few times. This chain connects TRBV20-1 to TRBJ1-3, with 7 nucleotides matching TRBD1. The CDR3 is made up of 13 amino acids. Germline CDR1 DFQATT, CDR2 SNEGSKA (reference sequence). Trimming took 6 bases from V and 4 from J; bases not matched to a gene: 6. The CDR3 is CSAGQPQGNTIYF. In nucleotides, the CDR3 is TGCAGTGCGGGACAGCCCCAAGGAAACACCATATATTTT.

The chain links TRBV25-1 to TRBJ2-5, with 7 bases aligning to TRBD2. The V and J ends lost 6 bases and 2 bases, in that order; junction bases with no gene match: 6. CDR1 MGHDK and CDR2 SYGVNS come from the germline V gene. The CDR3 has 14 amino acids. The CDR3: CASSGGRAQETQYF. In DNA, the CDR3 is TGTGCCAGCAGCGGGGGGAGGGCGCAAGAGACCCAGTACTTC.

In DNA form, the CDR3 reads TGTGCCAGCAGCTCCCGACAGGGGGTAGGGCCTAACTATGGCTACACCTTC. This gives the protein CASSSRQGVGPNYGYTF. The genes are TRBV7-2 and TRBJ1-2; 9 bases agree with TRBD1. CDR3 size: 17 residues. After removal of 4 bases from V and 0 bases from J, the junction contained 9 bases not matched to a gene. Germline CDR1 is SGHTA and CDR2 is FQGNSA.

This clonotype was seen a few times. The chain joins TRBV7-9 to TRBJ1-2; D is perhaps TRBD1 (5 bases). Germline lookup yields CDR1 SEHNR and CDR2 FQNEAQ (reference sequence). CDR3 size: 12 residues. Trimming took 4 bases from V and 8 from J, leaving 11 bases between them. CDR3 sequence reads: CASSSRGAGYTF. CDR3 DNA: TGTGCCAGCAGCTCGCGTGGGGCGGGCTACACCTTC.

This clonotype was seen a few times. This chain joins TRBV6-2 or TRBV6-3 and TRBJ1-4; D is unresolved. The CDR3 has 15 residues. V was shortened by 0 bases and J by 8 bases, with 13 bases between the two germline ends. From germline, CDR1 is MNHEY and CDR2 SVGEGT. The CDR3 DNA sequence: TGTGCCAGCAGTTACTCGCGGAGGTCTGAGGAAAAACTGTTTTTT. This encodes CASSYSRRSEEKLFF.

The chain combines TRBV12-3 or TRBV12-4 with TRBJ1-4; D not resolved. V was trimmed by 2 bases and J by 7 bases, leaving 5 bases between them. The CDR3 consists of 12 residues. The CDR3 loop is CASSLFLEKLFF. The CDR3 DNA reads as TGTGCCAGCAGTTTATTTCTTGAAAAACTGTTTTTT.

A few counts support this clonotype. The V call is TRBV2, the J call TRBJ1-5; D is ambiguous. The CDR3 loop spans 14 amino acids. V was shortened by 1 base and J by 6 bases, with 10 bases between the two germline ends. CDR1 and CDR2 (germline): SNHLY, FYNNEI. The CDR3 DNA reads TGTGCCAGCAGTGAAGTGGCTCTCTCTCAGCCCCAGCATTTT. Protein: CASSEVALSQPQHF.

Only a few counts were recorded for this clonotype. The rearrangement joins TRBV7-8 to TRBJ1-4, with a possible D match to TRBD1 (5 bases). In germline, CDR1 is SGHVS, CDR2 FQNEAQ. CDR3 length: 15 residues. Trimming pared 5 bases from V and 3 bases from J, leaving 13 bases between. The CDR3, as DNA: TGTGCCAGCAGCCCGCGCGGACAAGCTAATGAAAAACTGTTTTTT. Translated: CASSPRGQANEKLFF.

V gene TRBV9 combines with J gene TRBJ1-1; D perhaps matches TRBD1 (6 bases). The V and J ends lost 0 bases and 10 bases respectively, with 16 bases between them. The germline V gene has CDR1 SGDLS and CDR2 YYNGEE. The CDR3 covers 14 residues. In nucleotides, the CDR3 is TGTGCCAGCAGCGTAGAACCAGGGGCCCAGTCAGCTTTCTTT. Protein sequence: CASSVEPGAQSAFF.

This clonotype occurred once. The CDR3 nucleotides read TGCAGTGCTAGAGATCGGAGCAAGGGAAGCTACACCTTC. Amino acids: CSARDRSKGSYTF. The chain couples TRBV20-1 to TRBJ1-2, with D unclear. The V gene lost 0 bases and the J gene lost 9 bases, with 14 bases spanning the gap. Germline-derived CDR1 and CDR2 are DFQATT and SNEGSKA (reference sequence). The CDR3 extends over 13 amino acids.

The V and J genes are TRBV7-2 and TRBJ2-5, with TRBD2 as a possible D gene (6 bases). V dropped 5 bases and J dropped 5 bases, with 18 bases sitting between them. Germline V CDR1 and CDR2: SGHTA, FQGNSA. The CDR3 contains 15 residues. For the CDR3, the DNA is TGTGCCAGCAGCGCCAGACTAGGGGTTAGGGAGACCCAGTACTTC. Protein: CASSARLGVRETQYF.

This clonotype was found a few times. This chain uses TRBV25-1 with TRBJ2-3; D perhaps matches TRBD2 (6 bases). With 3 bases removed from V and 4 bases from J, the gap between germline ends came to 14 bases. The germline CDR1 and CDR2 sequences are MGHDK and SYGVNS. CDR3 length equals 15 residues. The CDR3 region has the DNA TGTGCCAGCAGTGACCCGGGACTGCGAGCAGATACGCAGTATTTT. It is translated as CASSDPGLRADTQYF.